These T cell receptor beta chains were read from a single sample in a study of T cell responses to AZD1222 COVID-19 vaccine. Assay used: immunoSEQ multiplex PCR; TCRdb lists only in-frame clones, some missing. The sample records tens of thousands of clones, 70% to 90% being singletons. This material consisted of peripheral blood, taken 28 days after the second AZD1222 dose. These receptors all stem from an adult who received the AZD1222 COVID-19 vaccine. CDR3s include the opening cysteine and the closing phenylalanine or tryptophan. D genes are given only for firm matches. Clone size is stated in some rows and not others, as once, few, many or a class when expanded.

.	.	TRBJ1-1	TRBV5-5	CASSASGAYTEAFF	TGTGCCAGCAGCGCCTCTGGGGCGTACACTGAAGCTTTCTTT
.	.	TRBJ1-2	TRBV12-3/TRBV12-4	CASSINYGYTF	TGTGCCAGCAGTATAAACTATGGCTACACCTTC
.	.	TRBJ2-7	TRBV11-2	CASSLGGSSFEQYF	TGTGCCAGCAGCTTAGGAGGGAGCTCCTTCGAGCAGTACTTC
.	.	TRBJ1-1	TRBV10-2	CASSETRGTEAFF	TGCGCCAGCAGTGAGACAAGAGGCACTGAAGCTTTCTTT
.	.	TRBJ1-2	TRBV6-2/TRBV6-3	CASSYPREDGYTF	TGTGCCAGCAGTTATCCGCGGGAGGATGGCTACACCTTC
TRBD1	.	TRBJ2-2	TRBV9	CASSVGTGSNTGELFF	TGTGCCAGCAGCGTAGGGACAGGGTCGAACACCGGGGAGCTGTTTTTT
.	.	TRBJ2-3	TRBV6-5	CASRSDRSSTDTQYF	TGTGCCAGCAGGTCAGACAGATCTAGCACAGATACGCAGTATTTT
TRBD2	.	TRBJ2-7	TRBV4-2	CASSQDFGGAYEQYF	TGTGCCAGCAGCCAAGATTTCGGGGGGGCCTACGAGCAGTACTTC
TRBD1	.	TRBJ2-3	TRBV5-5	CASSDRADTDTQYF	TGTGCCAGCAGTGACAGGGCGGACACAGATACGCAGTATTTT
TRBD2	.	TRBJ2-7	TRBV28	CASSLLVAGGLDEQYF	TGTGCCAGCAGTTTATTGGTAGCGGGAGGTTTAGACGAGCAGTACTTC
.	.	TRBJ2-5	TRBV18	CASSPGTRTIRRPQYF	TGTGCCAGCTCACCAGGGACGCGTACCATAAGGAGACCCCAGTACTTC
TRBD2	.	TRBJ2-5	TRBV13	CASSLVSGGHQETQYF	TGTGCCAGCAGCTTAGTTAGCGGGGGGCACCAAGAGACCCAGTACTTC
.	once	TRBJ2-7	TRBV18	CASSPLPYEQYF	TGTGCCAGCTCACCCTTGCCCTACGAGCAGTACTTC
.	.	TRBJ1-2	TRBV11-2	CASSQGRHSGYTF	TGTGCCAGCAGCCAGGGGAGACACTCTGGCTACACCTTC
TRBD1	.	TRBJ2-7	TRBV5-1	CASSLDRGDSYEQYF	TGCGCCAGCAGCTTGGACAGGGGTGACTCCTACGAGCAGTACTTC
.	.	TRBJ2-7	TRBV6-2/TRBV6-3	CASSYPTTGGEQYF	TGTGCCAGCAGTTACCCGACGACAGGCGGGGAGCAGTACTTC
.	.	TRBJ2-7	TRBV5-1	CASSLRQSSYEQYF	TGCGCCAGCAGCTTAAGACAGAGCTCCTACGAGCAGTACTTC
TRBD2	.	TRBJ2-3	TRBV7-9	CASSVTSETDTQYF	TGTGCCAGCAGCGTGACTAGCGAAACAGATACGCAGTATTTT
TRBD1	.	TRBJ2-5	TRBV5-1	CASSYRTGGEETQYF	TGCGCCAGCAGCTATAGGACAGGGGGCGAGGAGACCCAGTACTTC
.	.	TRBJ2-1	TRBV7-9	CASSSTPAYEQFF	TGTGCCAGCAGCTCCACCCCTGCGTATGAGCAGTTCTTC
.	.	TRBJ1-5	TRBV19	CASSIEGGYQPQHF	TGTGCCAGTAGTATAGAAGGGGGATATCAGCCCCAGCATTTT
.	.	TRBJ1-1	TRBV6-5	CASSLTQSTEAFF	TGTGCCAGCAGCCTGACACAATCCACTGAAGCTTTCTTT
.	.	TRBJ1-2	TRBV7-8	CASSSRPETVDYGYTF	TGTGCCAGCAGCTCCCGCCCCGAGACAGTAGACTATGGCTACACCTTC
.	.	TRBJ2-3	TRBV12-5	CASGLAQGVGTDTQYF	TGTGCTAGTGGTTTGGCCCAGGGTGTGGGCACAGATACGCAGTATTTT
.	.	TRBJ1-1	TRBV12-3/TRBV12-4	CASSLRGGTEAFF	TGTGCCAGCAGTTTAAGGGGGGGCACTGAAGCTTTCTTT
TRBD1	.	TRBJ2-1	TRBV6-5	CASSYMGTERGEQFF	TGTGCCAGCAGTTACATGGGGACAGAGCGTGGTGAGCAGTTCTTC
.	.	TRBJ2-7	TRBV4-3	CASSQDGRSEQYF	TGCGCCAGCAGCCAAGATGGGCGGTCCGAGCAGTACTTC
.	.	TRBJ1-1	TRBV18	CASSPNRDMNTEAFF	TGTGCCAGCTCACCCAACAGAGACATGAACACTGAAGCTTTCTTT
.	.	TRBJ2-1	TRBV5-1	CASSLAGGARHNEQFF	TGCGCCAGCAGCTTGGCCGGAGGGGCTCGCCACAATGAGCAGTTCTTC
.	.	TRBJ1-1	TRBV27	CASRSRRGWGNTEAFF	TGTGCCAGCAGGAGTAGGAGGGGTTGGGGGAACACTGAAGCTTTCTTT
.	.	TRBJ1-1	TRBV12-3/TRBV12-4	CASSPPRSEAFF	TGTGCCAGCAGTCCCCCACGAAGTGAAGCTTTCTTT
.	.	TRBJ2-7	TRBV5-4	CASSLEGGRYEQYF	TGTGCCAGCAGCTTGGAAGGGGGACGGTACGAGCAGTACTTC
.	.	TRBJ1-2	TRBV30	CAWSGRPTYGYTF	TGTGCCTGGAGTGGAAGGCCCACCTATGGCTACACCTTC
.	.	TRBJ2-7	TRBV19	CASSGAGYEQYF	TGTGCCAGTAGTGGAGCGGGCTACGAGCAGTACTTC
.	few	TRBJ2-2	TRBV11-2	CASSFSRGTGELFF	TGTGCCAGCAGCTTTTCCCGGGGCACCGGGGAGCTGTTTTTT
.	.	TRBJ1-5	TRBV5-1	CASSPGRGNQPQHF	TGCGCCAGCAGCCCCGGTCGAGGCAATCAGCCCCAGCATTTT
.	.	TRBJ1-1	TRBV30	CAWSSGQNTEAFF	TGTGCCTGGAGTTCAGGACAGAACACTGAAGCTTTCTTT
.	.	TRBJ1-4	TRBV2	CASSEIRTGFEKLFF	TGTGCCAGCAGTGAAATCCGGACCGGGTTTGAAAAACTGTTTTTT
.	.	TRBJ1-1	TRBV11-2	CASSIWGTEAFF	TGTGCCAGCAGTATATGGGGCACTGAAGCTTTCTTT
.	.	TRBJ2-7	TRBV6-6	CASSYSGQGFYEQYF	TGTGCCAGCAGTTACTCGGGTCAGGGTTTCTACGAGCAGTACTTC
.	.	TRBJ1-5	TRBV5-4	CASSLDGGNQPQHF	TGTGCCAGCAGCTTGGATGGGGGCAATCAGCCCCAGCATTTT
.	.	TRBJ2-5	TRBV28	CASSLLAPRGTQYF	TGTGCCAGCAGTCTATTAGCGCCGCGGGGGACCCAGTACTTC